This T cell receptor beta chain came from a study of metastatic and nonmetastatic thyroid tumors. Study overall: It was across blood and tumor or nodule tissue from malignant and benign thyroid patients that repertoires were compared.

Patients had received no treatment of any kind before thyroid surgery. Under the authors' procedure: Between-group CDR3 differences, defined by clinicopathological status, yielded a distant-metastasis classifier for papillary thyroid cancer. TCRdb used MiXCR to call clones anew from the PCR reads. None of the V and J calls come from the authors' own analysis; TCRdb made them. This sample yields around 5,400 clones, of which 33% are seen a single time; about 22% belongs to the top ten. Germline CDR1 is MNHNS and CDR2 is SASEGT. This CDR3 is built from 14 residues. V shed 6 bases, J shed 6 bases, and the junction held 8 bases outside the gene matches. This clone was observed a handful of times. Antigen unknown. Study-wide results and limits: Patients with malignant thyroid tumors reportedly had significantly higher TCR beta diversity than those with benign nodules, in blood and tumor.

The TCR comes from a female donor with papillary thyroid cancer or a benign thyroid nodule (not recorded which). Some clones in this sample may be carry-over from other donors' samples. The sequenced sample was adjacent normal tissue. This chain uses TRBV6-1 with TRBJ2-3, with 8 bases that match TRBD2. CDR3 in amino acids: CASREGGGRDTQYF. The DNA of the CDR3 is TGTGCCAGCAGGGAGGGTGGCGGGAGGGATACGCAGTATTTT.